The 25 T cell receptor beta chains in this list originate from one sample, sequenced in a study of blood T cell repertoires in COVID-19. Method: immunoSEQ multiplex PCR; TCRdb's copy keeps in-frame clones and lacks some. The sample comprises just over 250,000 clones, more than 85% of which are singletons, and approximately 2.6% rests with the top ten. The material sequenced was peripheral blood. These receptors originate from a person between 18 and 30 years old with COVID-19, enrolled during active disease.

The chain is built from TRBV4-3 and TRBJ2-7; D is ambiguous. V was shortened by 0 bases and J by 6 bases, with 9 bases between the two germline ends. The CDR3 has 13 residues. Germline V gene lookup returns CDR1 LGHNA and CDR2 YSLEER. DNA for the CDR3: TGCGCCAGCAGCCAAGAGATTAGTTTCGAGCAGTACTTC. It codes for CASSQEISFEQYF.

The chain uses TRBV15 and TRBJ2-5, with D perhaps TRBD2 (6 bases). CDR3 length: 15 amino acids. CDR1 is LNHNV and CDR2 is YYDKDF in the germline V gene (reference sequence). V was trimmed by 1 base and J by 4 bases, leaving 13 bases between them. CDR3 residues: CATSRVFGEVETQYF. The DNA for the CDR3 is TGTGCCACCAGCAGAGTCTTCGGGGAGGTAGAGACCCAGTACTTC.

The chain links TRBV28 to TRBJ2-3; TRBD2 matches 7 bases. CDR3 length: 14 amino acids. The junction had 4 bases not matched to a gene; V was cut back by 3 bases and J by 4 bases. Germline CDR1 reads MDHEN; CDR2 reads SYDVKM. The CDR3 DNA reads as TGTGCCAGCAGTTTGGGACTACGTTCAGATACGCAGTATTTT. Its protein product is CASSLGLRSDTQYF. Looking up the rest from reference TRBV28 and TRBJ2-3 gives the full variable domain: DVKVTQSSRYLVKRTGEKVFLECVQDMDHENMFWYRQDPGLGLRLIYFSYDVKMKEKGDIPEGYSVSREKKERFSLILESASTNQTSMYLCASSLGLRSDTQYFGPGTRLTVL.

V and J are TRBV7-2 and TRBJ1-2; no clear D gene. The CDR3 contains 14 residues. CDR1 SGHTA and CDR2 FQGNSA come from the germline V gene. Trimming shortened V by 2 bases and J by 4 bases, and 11 bases separated the two germline ends. The CDR3 DNA is TGTGCCAGCAGCTTAATAAGTGCGGCCTATGGCTACACCTTC. Encoded protein: CASSLISAAYGYTF.

The genes are TRBV15 and TRBJ1-2; D is unclear. V was clipped by 8 bases and J by 0 bases, with 10 bases between them. Per germline, CDR1 LNHNV and CDR2 YYDKDF (reference sequence). The CDR3 is 13 amino acids. This CDR3 reads CATQNTANYGYTF. The CDR3 nucleotides read TGTGCCACCCAAAATACTGCTAACTATGGCTACACCTTC.

The rearrangement joins TRBV25-1 to TRBJ2-7, with a weak D call TRBD2 (6 bases). The V gene's germline CDR1 is MGHDK and CDR2 SYGVNS. The CDR3 extends over 13 amino acids. V shed 4 bases and J shed 5 bases, with 12 bases lying between them. CDR3 sequence: CASSALGGHEQYF. The CDR3 region has the DNA TGTGCCAGCAGTGCCTTGGGAGGCCACGAGCAGTACTTC.

The chain combines TRBV2 with TRBJ2-1; 7 bases fit TRBD2. The CDR3 is 12 residues long. CDR1 is SNHLY, CDR2 FYNNEI, per germline. The junction had 15 bases not matched to a gene; V was cut back by 9 bases and J by 16 bases. The CDR3 DNA follows: TGTGCCAGTTCGTCCGGAAGCGGGAACCTATTCTTC. Protein product: CASSSGSGNLFF.

CDR3 nucleotide sequence: TGTGCCAGCAGCCCTCGAGGGACTAGCCGTAGCAATGAGCAGTTCTTC. Translating gives CASSPRGTSRSNEQFF. The chain uses TRBV7-9 and TRBJ2-1; 9 bases agree with TRBD2. V dropped 5 bases and J dropped 6; count of bases not matched to a gene: 11. Germline CDR1 reads SEHNR; CDR2 reads FQNEAQ (reference sequence). There are 16 residues in the CDR3.

The rearrangement joins TRBV15 to TRBJ2-1; 7 bases agree with TRBD1. The CDR3 sequence is 16 residues long. Trimming took 0 bases from V and 4 from J; bases not matched to a gene: 6. Germline V gene sequence: CDR1 LNHNV, CDR2 YYDKDF (reference sequence). CDR3 DNA sequence: TGTGCCACCAGCAGAGATCAGGGGACAGCGTACAATGAGCAGTTCTTC. Its protein is CATSRDQGTAYNEQFF.

At least ten counts were recorded for this clone. This chain joins TRBV28 and TRBJ2-5; 13 bases match TRBD2. CDR1 MDHEN and CDR2 SYDVKM come from the germline V gene. Trimming took 8 bases from V and 3 from J; bases not matched to a gene: 0. The CDR3 consists of 13 residues. The CDR3 DNA is TGTGCCAGCGGGACTAGCGGGAAAGAGACCCAGTACTTC. Translating gives CASGTSGKETQYF.

The chain links TRBV28 to TRBJ1-1; perhaps TRBD1 as D (5 bases). CDR1 and CDR2 (germline): MDHEN, SYDVKM. CDR3 size: 17 residues. V lost 2 bases to trimming and J lost 0 bases, with 16 bases between them. As DNA, the CDR3 is TGTGCCAGCAGTTTAGAGGAGTACAGGCGACTGAACACTGAAGCTTTCTTT. Its protein is CASSLEEYRRLNTEAFF.

This chain connects TRBV28 to TRBJ1-1, with unresolved D. The length of the CDR3 is 17 residues. CDR1 and CDR2 from the germline V gene are MDHEN and SYDVKM. Trimming took off 1 base at V and 0 bases at J, with 15 bases between the two ends. The CDR3 region has the DNA TGTGCCAGCAGTTTATACTATCGGCCCGACCTGAACACTGAAGCTTTCTTT. The encoded protein is CASSLYYRPDLNTEAFF.

J is TRBJ2-2 and V is TRBV10-3; TRBD1 matches at 9 bases. The CDR3 runs 14 residues. V shed 10 bases and J 4 bases; nucleotides not matched to a gene: 7. Per the germline V gene, CDR1 is ENHRY and CDR2 is SYGVKD. This chain's CDR3 is CASTGQGSTGELFF. CDR3 sequence (DNA): TGTGCCAGTACGGGACAGGGAAGCACCGGGGAGCTGTTTTTT.

The V and J genes are TRBV7-2 and TRBJ2-3, with D unclear. Germline lookup yields CDR1 SGHTA and CDR2 FQGNSA. The CDR3 extends over 15 amino acids. Trimming took 0 bases from V and 0 from J, leaving 7 bases between them. The CDR3 DNA is TGTGCCAGCAGCTTAGCGTTCACTAGCACAGATACGCAGTATTTT. Translating it yields CASSLAFTSTDTQYF.

V and J are TRBV25-1 and TRBJ2-1, with 13 bases lining up with TRBD2. This CDR3 is 17 amino acids long. V was clipped by 3 bases and J by 0 bases; unmatched bases: 2. CDR1 is MGHDK, CDR2 SYGVNS, per germline. This CDR3 is CASSDGLAGDSYNEQFF. The CDR3 DNA follows: TGTGCCAGCAGTGACGGACTAGCGGGAGACTCCTACAATGAGCAGTTCTTC. The variable domain in full, completed from reference TRBV25-1 and TRBJ2-1, reads EADIYQTPRYLVIGTGKKITLECSQTMGHDKMYWYQQDPGMELHLIHYSYGVNSTEKGDLSSESTVSRIRTEHFPLTLESARPSHTSQYLCASSDGLAGDSYNEQFFGPGTRLTVL.

The chain carries TRBV10-3 and TRBJ1-1; 7 nucleotides match TRBD1. The CDR3 is 14 amino acids. Germline V gene data show CDR1 as ENHRY and CDR2 as SYGVKD. J gave up 0 bases and V 6 bases, and 4 bases lay outside the gene matches. The CDR3 loop reads CAISDRDMNTEAFF. CDR3 nucleotide sequence: TGTGCCATCAGCGACAGGGACATGAACACTGAAGCTTTCTTT.

The J gene is TRBJ2-7, the V gene TRBV6-5; 9 positions match TRBD1. Trimming took 8 bases from V and 1 from J; bases not matched to a gene: 6. The CDR3 consists of 14 residues. Germline V CDR1 and CDR2: MNHEY, SVGAGI. The CDR3 here is CASDNRGRSYEQYF. The CDR3 nucleotides are TGTGCCAGCGATAACAGGGGGCGATCCTACGAGCAGTACTTC.

This clone was counted between two and nine times. The V call is TRBV5-1, the J call TRBJ1-3; TRBD1 matches 11 bases. The V gene end was trimmed by 4 bases and the J gene end by 0 bases; junction bases not matched to a gene: 3. CDR1 is SGHRS and CDR2 is YFSETQ in the germline V gene. The CDR3 runs 16 residues. The CDR3 loop is CASSGGQGGSGNTIYF. The CDR3 nucleotides read TGCGCCAGCAGCGGGGGACAGGGGGGCTCTGGAAACACCATATATTTT.

The chain uses TRBV6-5 and TRBJ2-1; D is perhaps TRBD1 (5 bases). Germline V gene sequence: CDR1 MNHEY, CDR2 SVGAGI. The CDR3 covers 14 residues. The V end lost 1 base, the J end lost 2 bases, and 6 bases lay between the germline ends. The CDR3 DNA follows: TGTGCCAGCAGTTACTTGGGGCCCTACAATGAGCAGTTCTTC. Its protein is CASSYLGPYNEQFF.

V gene TRBV6-6 combines with J gene TRBJ2-2; D may be TRBD1 (5 bases). Trimming took 2 bases from V and 1 from J, leaving 11 bases between them. Germline loops: CDR1 MNHNY, CDR2 SVGAGI (reference sequence). This CDR3 spans 16 amino acids. In DNA, the CDR3 is TGTGCCAGCAGTTACGAAAGGGGATTGAACACCGGGGAGCTGTTTTTT. The encoded protein is CASSYERGLNTGELFF.

A single count supports this clone. This chain links TRBV25-1 with TRBJ1-1, with TRBD1 matching over 9 bases. The trim removed 4 bases at V and 6 bases at J, leaving 9 bases unmatched. The germline CDR1 and CDR2 sequences are MGHDK and SYGVNS. The CDR3 runs 15 residues. CDR3 sequence reads: CASSGLGQGRSEAFF. The CDR3 DNA is TGTGCCAGCAGTGGGTTGGGACAGGGAAGGTCTGAAGCTTTCTTT.

The chain is built from TRBV27 and TRBJ2-1, with 10 bases lining up with TRBD1. V was pared by 5 bases and J by 2 bases, with 3 bases of the junction left unmatched. CDR3 length equals 15 residues. CDR1 MNHEY and CDR2 SMNVEV come from the germline V gene (reference sequence). CDR3: CASSVDRGPYNEQFF. DNA for the CDR3: TGTGCCAGCAGTGTCGACAGGGGGCCCTACAATGAGCAGTTCTTC.

This rearrangement joins TRBV28 to TRBJ1-5, with D tentatively TRBD1 (6 bases). The ends were cut back, 7 bases at V and 2 bases at J, with 12 bases in the middle. The germline V gene has CDR1 MDHEN and CDR2 SYDVKM. The CDR3 sequence is 14 residues long. CDR3 protein: CASTPQGRNQPQHF. The CDR3 nucleotides read TGTGCCAGCACCCCCCAGGGGCGCAATCAGCCCCAGCATTTT.

The chain carries TRBV7-2 and TRBJ2-1, with 10 bases aligning to TRBD2. CDR3 length: 16 amino acids. Germline V gives CDR1 SGHTA, CDR2 FQGNSA. J was trimmed by 2 bases and V by 4 bases; bases with no gene match: 5. The CDR3 DNA reads TGTGCCAGCAGCTACAGAGCGGGAGGGCCCTACAATGAGCAGTTCTTC. It specifies CASSYRAGGPYNEQFF.

The rearrangement links TRBV5-6 to TRBJ2-5; 7 positions agree with TRBD1. Germline loops: CDR1 SGHDT, CDR2 YYEEEE. Trimming cost V 3 bases and J 3 bases; bases outside gene matches: 11. This CDR3 spans 16 amino acids. In DNA form, the CDR3 reads TGTGCCAGCAGCTCTTTCCTAGGGACAGAGGAAGAGACCCAGTACTTC. Its translation is CASSSFLGTEEETQYF.